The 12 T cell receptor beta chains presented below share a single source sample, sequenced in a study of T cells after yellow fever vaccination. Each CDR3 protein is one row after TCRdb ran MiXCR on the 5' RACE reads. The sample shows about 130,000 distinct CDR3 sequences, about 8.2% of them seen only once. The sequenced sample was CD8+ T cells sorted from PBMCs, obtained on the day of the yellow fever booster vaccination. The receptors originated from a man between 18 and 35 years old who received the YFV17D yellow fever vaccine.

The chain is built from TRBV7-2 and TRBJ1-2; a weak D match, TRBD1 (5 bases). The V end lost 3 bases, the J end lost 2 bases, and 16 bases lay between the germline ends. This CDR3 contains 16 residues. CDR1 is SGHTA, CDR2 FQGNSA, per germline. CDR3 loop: CASSFPPQGRNYGYTF. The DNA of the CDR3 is TGTGCCAGCAGCTTCCCACCCCAGGGACGGAACTATGGCTACACCTTC.

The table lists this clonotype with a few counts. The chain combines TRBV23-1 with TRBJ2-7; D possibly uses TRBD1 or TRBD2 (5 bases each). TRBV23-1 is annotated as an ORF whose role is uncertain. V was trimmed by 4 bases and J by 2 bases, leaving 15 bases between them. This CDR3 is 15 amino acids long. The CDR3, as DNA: TGCGCCAGCAGTCCAGGGACGCACCTTACCTACGAGCAGTACGTC. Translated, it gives CASSPGTHLTYEQYV.

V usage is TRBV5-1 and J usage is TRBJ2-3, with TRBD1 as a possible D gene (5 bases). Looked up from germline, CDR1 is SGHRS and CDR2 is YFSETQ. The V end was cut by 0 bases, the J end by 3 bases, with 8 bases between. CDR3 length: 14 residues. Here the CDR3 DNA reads TGCGCCAGCAGCTTGGAACAGGATACAGATACGCAGTATTTT. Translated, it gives CASSLEQDTDTQYF.

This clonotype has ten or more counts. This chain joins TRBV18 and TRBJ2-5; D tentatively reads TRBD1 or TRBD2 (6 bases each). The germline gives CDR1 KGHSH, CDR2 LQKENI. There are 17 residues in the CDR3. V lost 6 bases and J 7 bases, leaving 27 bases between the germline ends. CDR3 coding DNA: TGTGCCAGCTCGTCCTTCGGAACGGGGGCCTCCTTAGGGACCCAGTACTTC. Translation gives CASSSFGTGASLGTQYF.

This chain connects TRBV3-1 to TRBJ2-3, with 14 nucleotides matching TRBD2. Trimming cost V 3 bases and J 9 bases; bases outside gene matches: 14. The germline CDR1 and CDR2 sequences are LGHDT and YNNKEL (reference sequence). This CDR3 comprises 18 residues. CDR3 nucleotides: TGTGCCAGCAGCCAGCTAACGGAGACTAGCGGGGGGGCCGGGACGCAGTATTTT. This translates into CASSQLTETSGGAGTQYF.

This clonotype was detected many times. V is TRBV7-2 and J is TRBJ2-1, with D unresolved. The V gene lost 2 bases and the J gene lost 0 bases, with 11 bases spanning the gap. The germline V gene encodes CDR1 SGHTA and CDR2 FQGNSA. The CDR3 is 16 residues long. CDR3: CASSLLGTSSYNEQFF. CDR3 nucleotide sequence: TGTGCCAGCAGCTTATTAGGAACGAGCTCCTACAATGAGCAGTTCTTC.

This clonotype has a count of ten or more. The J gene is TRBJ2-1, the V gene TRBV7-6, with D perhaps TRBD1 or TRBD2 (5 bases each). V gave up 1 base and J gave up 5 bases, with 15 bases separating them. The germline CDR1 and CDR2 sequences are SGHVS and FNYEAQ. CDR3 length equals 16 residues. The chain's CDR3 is CASSLGGTGGDNEQFF. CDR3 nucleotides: TGTGCCAGCAGCTTAGGTGGGACCGGTGGGGACAATGAGCAGTTCTTC.

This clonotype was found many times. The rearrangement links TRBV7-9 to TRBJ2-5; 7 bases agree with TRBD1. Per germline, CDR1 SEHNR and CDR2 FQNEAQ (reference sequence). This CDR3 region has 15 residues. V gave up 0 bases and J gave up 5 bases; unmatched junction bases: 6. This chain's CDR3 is CASSLAGTALETQYF. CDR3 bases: TGTGCCAGCAGCTTAGCGGGGACAGCCTTGGAGACCCAGTACTTC.

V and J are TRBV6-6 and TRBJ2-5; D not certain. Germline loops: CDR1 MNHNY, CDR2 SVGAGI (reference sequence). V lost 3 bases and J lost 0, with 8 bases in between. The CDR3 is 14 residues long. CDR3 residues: CASSYLRHQETQYF. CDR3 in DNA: TGTGCCAGCAGTTATCTCAGACACCAAGAGACCCAGTACTTC.

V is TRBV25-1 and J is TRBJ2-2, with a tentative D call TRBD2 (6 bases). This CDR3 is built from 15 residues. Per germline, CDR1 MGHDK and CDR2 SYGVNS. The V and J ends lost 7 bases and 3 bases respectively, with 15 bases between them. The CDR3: CASIPSRGYTGELFF. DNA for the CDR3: TGTGCCAGCATCCCCTCCCGGGGGTACACCGGGGAGCTGTTTTTT.

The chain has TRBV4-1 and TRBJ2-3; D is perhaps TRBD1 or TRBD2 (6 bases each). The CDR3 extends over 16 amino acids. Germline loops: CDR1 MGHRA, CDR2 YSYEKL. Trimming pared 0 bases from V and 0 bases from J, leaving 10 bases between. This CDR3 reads CASSQDGGPSTDTQYF. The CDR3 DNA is TGCGCCAGCAGCCAAGACGGGGGCCCTAGCACAGATACGCAGTATTTT.

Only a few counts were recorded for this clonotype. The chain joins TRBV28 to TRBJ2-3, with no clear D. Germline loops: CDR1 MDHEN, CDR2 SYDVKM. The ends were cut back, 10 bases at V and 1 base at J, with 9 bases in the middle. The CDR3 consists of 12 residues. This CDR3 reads CATHYGTDTQYF. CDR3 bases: TGTGCCACCCACTACGGCACAGATACGCAGTATTTT.